The clone carrying this T cell receptor (beta chain) was counted between two and nine times. What it binds is unknown. The data belong to a study of blood T cells in healthy people across ages. With 4 bases removed from V and 2 bases from J, the gap between germline ends came to 18 bases. The CDR3 covers 16 residues. In germline, CDR1 is SGHRS, CDR2 YFSETQ. A sample-barcoded 5' primer and a J-beta primer mix were used in a second PCR of roughly 6 to 11 cycles. TCRdb re-derived calls from the 5' RACE reads in MiXCR, one entry per CDR3 protein. The data show 1.5 million to 2 million distinct CDR3 sequences, with less than 50% seen just once and over 2% held by the top ten. Notes on the study in general: Older individuals had lower TCR beta diversity per million T cells (the decline was roughly linear). Among long-lived donors, naive CD4+ cells were more numerous and diversity higher than in aged donors. Researchers said unsorted PBMCs prevented a conclusive naive versus antigen-experienced comparison.

The TCR comes from a woman aged 35 to 49 in good health. This sequence joins TRBV5-1 and TRBJ1-2; D call uncertain. The material sequenced was blood. The CDR3 nucleotides read TGCGCCAGCAGCCCCGACCCATCGAAAGAGAACTATGGCTACACCTTC. Translation: CASSPDPSKENYGYTF.